Listed here is a single T cell receptor (beta chain). The data originate from a study of blood T cells in healthy people across ages. V was cut by 2 bases and J by 1 base, with 6 bases left in between. CDR1 and CDR2 from the germline V gene are LGHDT and YNNKEL (reference sequence). CDR3 length: 14 amino acids. With a J-beta primer mix and a sample-barcoded 5' primer, a second PCR ran about 7 to 12 cycles. TCRdb re-called the 5' RACE reads with MiXCR, one entry per CDR3 protein. The profile shows approximately 1,100,000 distinct CDR3 sequences, 45% of them singletons. This chain links TRBV3-1 with TRBJ1-5; D gene unclear. The sequencing sample was made of blood. The receptor's source is a woman aged 55-69 years in good health. CDR3 loop: CASSQRVSNQPQHF. The CDR3 DNA reads as TGTGCCAGCAGCCAAAGGGTGAGCAATCAGCCCCAGCATTTT.